Listed below are T cell receptor beta chains from one sample, sequenced in a study of T cells in Graves' hyperthyroidism and ophthalmopathy. Via MiXCR, TCRdb re-called the multiplex PCR reads, giving one row per CDR3 protein. The data contain about 520,000 distinct CDR3 sequences, roughly a quarter of them singletons. The specimen sequenced was blood. The receptors shown here come from a woman in her 30s with Graves' ophthalmopathy. CDR3s include the opening cysteine and the closing phenylalanine or tryptophan. The D gene is left open where the match is weak. Some rows have no size entry. The others give once, few or many, or a class for an expanded clone.

cdr3_aa: CASSLWQAYEQYF
cdr3_nt: TGTGCCAGCAGCTTATGGCAGGCCTACGAGCAGTACTTC
j_call: TRBJ2-7
d_call: -
clone_size: -
cdr3_length: 13
v_call: TRBV7-2

cdr3_aa: CASSPLSLSSYEQYF
cdr3_nt: TGTGCCAGCAGCCCGCTTAGCCTTAGCTCCTACGAGCAGTACTTC
j_call: TRBJ2-7
d_call: -
clone_size: many
cdr3_length: 15
v_call: TRBV7-9

cdr3_aa: CASSDQTGGWNTEAFF
cdr3_nt: TGTGCCAGCAGCGACCAGACCGGAGGTTGGAACACTGAAGCTTTCTTT
j_call: TRBJ1-1
d_call: -
clone_size: many
cdr3_length: 16
v_call: TRBV9

cdr3_aa: CASSPNRNTEAFF
cdr3_nt: TGTGCCAGCTCACCGAACAGGAACACTGAAGCTTTCTTT
j_call: TRBJ1-1
d_call: -
clone_size: many
cdr3_length: 13
v_call: TRBV18

cdr3_aa: CASSYSSGTYEQYF
cdr3_nt: TGTGCCAGCAGTTACTCGAGCGGAACCTACGAGCAGTACTTC
j_call: TRBJ2-7
d_call: -
clone_size: -
cdr3_length: 14
v_call: TRBV6-5

cdr3_aa: CSARVGTSRTRGETQYF
cdr3_nt: TGCAGTGCTAGAGTCGGGACTAGTAGAACCAGAGGGGAGACCCAGTACTTC
j_call: TRBJ2-5
d_call: TRBD2
clone_size: -
cdr3_length: 17
v_call: TRBV20-1

cdr3_aa: CASSFNSRNYGYTF
cdr3_nt: TGTGCCAGCAGTTTTAACAGCCGAAACTATGGCTACACCTTC
j_call: TRBJ1-2
d_call: -
clone_size: few
cdr3_length: 14
v_call: TRBV12-3/TRBV12-4

cdr3_aa: CSARDPSGVIGYTF
cdr3_nt: TGCAGTGCTAGAGACCCCAGCGGGGTAATAGGCTACACCTTC
j_call: TRBJ1-2
d_call: -
clone_size: once
cdr3_length: 14
v_call: TRBV20-1

cdr3_aa: CSVEDGPSAGSSSYEQYF
cdr3_nt: TGCAGCGTTGAAGACGGCCCGTCAGCCGGCTCTAGCTCCTACGAGCAGTACTTC
j_call: TRBJ2-7
d_call: -
clone_size: few
cdr3_length: 18
v_call: TRBV29-1

cdr3_aa: CASSPRLRGETGELFF
cdr3_nt: TGTGCCAGCAGCCCCAGGTTGCGGGGGGAAACCGGGGAGCTGTTTTTT
j_call: TRBJ2-2
d_call: TRBD2
clone_size: -
cdr3_length: 16
v_call: TRBV11-2

cdr3_aa: CASSHRDRGGNTIYF
cdr3_nt: TGTGCCAGCAGCCACCGGGACAGGGGTGGAAACACCATATATTTT
j_call: TRBJ1-3
d_call: TRBD1
clone_size: many
cdr3_length: 15
v_call: TRBV16

cdr3_aa: CASSPTGRTNYGYTF
cdr3_nt: TGCGCCAGCAGCCCGACTGGACGGACCAACTATGGCTACACCTTC
j_call: TRBJ1-2
d_call: -
clone_size: many
cdr3_length: 15
v_call: TRBV5-1

cdr3_aa: CASSLRTGRTGELFF
cdr3_nt: TGTGCCAGCTCACTAAGGACAGGGAGAACCGGGGAGCTGTTTTTT
j_call: TRBJ2-2
d_call: TRBD1
clone_size: -
cdr3_length: 15
v_call: TRBV18

cdr3_aa: CASSSLAGSHEQYF
cdr3_nt: TGTGCCAGCAGTTCTCTAGCGGGGAGCCACGAGCAGTACTTC
j_call: TRBJ2-7
d_call: TRBD2
clone_size: -
cdr3_length: 14
v_call: TRBV27

cdr3_aa: CASSLREPSSTDTQYF
cdr3_nt: TGTGCCAGCAGTTTAAGAGAGCCCTCTAGCACAGATACGCAGTATTTT
j_call: TRBJ2-3
d_call: -
clone_size: -
cdr3_length: 16
v_call: TRBV28

cdr3_aa: CASRDWGGGRETQYF
cdr3_nt: TGTGCCAGCAGGGACTGGGGGGGGGGAAGAGAGACCCAGTACTTC
j_call: TRBJ2-5
d_call: TRBD2
clone_size: once
cdr3_length: 15
v_call: TRBV6-1

cdr3_aa: CASSFGQVGYEQYF
cdr3_nt: TGTGCCAGCAGCTTCGGACAGGTTGGCTACGAGCAGTACTTC
j_call: TRBJ2-7
d_call: TRBD1
clone_size: many
cdr3_length: 14
v_call: TRBV11-2

cdr3_aa: CASSEGHGLSYEQYF
cdr3_nt: TGTGCCAGCAGTGAGGGACACGGCTTGTCCTACGAGCAGTACTTC
j_call: TRBJ2-7
d_call: -
clone_size: -
cdr3_length: 15
v_call: TRBV6-4

cdr3_aa: CASSVRDRGLLMNTEAFF
cdr3_nt: TGTGCCAGCAGCGTACGGGACAGGGGGCTCCTCATGAACACTGAAGCTTTCTTT
j_call: TRBJ1-1
d_call: TRBD1
clone_size: many
cdr3_length: 18
v_call: TRBV7-8

cdr3_aa: CASSKRHDNQPQHF
cdr3_nt: TGTGCCAGCAGTAAAAGACATGACAATCAGCCCCAGCATTTT
j_call: TRBJ1-5
d_call: -
clone_size: -
cdr3_length: 14
v_call: TRBV6-1

cdr3_aa: CASSQVKGGRFEQYF
cdr3_nt: TGTGCCAGCAGCCAAGTAAAAGGGGGACGGTTCGAGCAGTACTTC
j_call: TRBJ2-7
d_call: -
clone_size: -
cdr3_length: 15
v_call: TRBV14

cdr3_aa: CASNTADRGDTGELFF
cdr3_nt: TGTGCCAGCAACACCGCGGACAGGGGGGACACCGGGGAGCTGTTTTTT
j_call: TRBJ2-2
d_call: TRBD1
clone_size: few
cdr3_length: 16
v_call: TRBV11-1

cdr3_aa: CASSFSRYAYEQYF
cdr3_nt: TGTGCCAGCAGTTTTTCGCGGTACGCCTACGAGCAGTACTTC
j_call: TRBJ2-7
d_call: -
clone_size: many
cdr3_length: 14
v_call: TRBV12-3/TRBV12-4

cdr3_aa: CSAEGPGRNYGYTF
cdr3_nt: TGCAGTGCCGAGGGTCCAGGGAGGAACTATGGCTACACCTTC
j_call: TRBJ1-2
d_call: -
clone_size: many
cdr3_length: 14
v_call: TRBV20-1

cdr3_aa: CASRTGTGGILGNQPQHF
cdr3_nt: TGTGCCAGCAGAACCGGGACAGGGGGCATTCTGGGCAATCAGCCCCAGCATTTT
j_call: TRBJ1-5
d_call: TRBD1
clone_size: many
cdr3_length: 18
v_call: TRBV28

cdr3_aa: CASSPNPPPTEAFF
cdr3_nt: TGTGCCAGTAGCCCAAATCCCCCCCCCACTGAAGCTTTCTTT
j_call: TRBJ1-1
d_call: -
clone_size: many
cdr3_length: 14
v_call: TRBV19

cdr3_aa: CASSPDRAHRAFF
cdr3_nt: TGTGCCAGCAGCCCAGACAGGGCCCACAGGGCTTTCTTT
j_call: TRBJ1-1
d_call: TRBD1
clone_size: many
cdr3_length: 13
v_call: TRBV12-3/TRBV12-4

cdr3_aa: CASSYESTGELFF
cdr3_nt: TGTGCCAGCAGTTATGAATCCACCGGGGAGCTGTTTTTT
j_call: TRBJ2-2
d_call: -
clone_size: many
cdr3_length: 13
v_call: TRBV6-5

cdr3_aa: CASSQERALAGGAYEQYF
cdr3_nt: TGCGCCAGCAGCCAAGAGCGGGCCCTAGCGGGGGGCGCCTACGAGCAGTACTTC
j_call: TRBJ2-7
d_call: TRBD2
clone_size: few
cdr3_length: 18
v_call: TRBV4-1

cdr3_aa: CAWKQRISNSPLHF
cdr3_nt: TGTGCCTGGAAACAGAGAATTAGTAATTCACCCCTCCACTTT
j_call: TRBJ1-6
d_call: -
clone_size: many
cdr3_length: 14
v_call: TRBV30

cdr3_aa: CASSQPRDRDSRQGYTF
cdr3_nt: TGCGCCAGCAGCCAGCCCCGGGACAGGGATTCCCGCCAAGGCTACACCTTC
j_call: TRBJ1-2
d_call: TRBD1
clone_size: -
cdr3_length: 17
v_call: TRBV4-1

cdr3_aa: CASHPVRAADTQYF
cdr3_nt: TGTGCCAGCCACCCGGTAAGGGCCGCAGATACGCAGTATTTT
j_call: TRBJ2-3
d_call: -
clone_size: many
cdr3_length: 14
v_call: TRBV6-1

cdr3_aa: CASSSPGLQETQYF
cdr3_nt: TGTGCCAGCAGTTCTCCGGGACTCCAAGAGACCCAGTACTTC
j_call: TRBJ2-5
d_call: -
clone_size: many
cdr3_length: 14
v_call: TRBV12-3/TRBV12-4

cdr3_aa: CASSPTGTGGFYGYTF
cdr3_nt: TGTGCCAGCTCACCTACCGGGACAGGGGGCTTCTATGGCTACACCTTC
j_call: TRBJ1-2
d_call: TRBD1
clone_size: few
cdr3_length: 16
v_call: TRBV18

cdr3_aa: CASSRRGQEETQYF
cdr3_nt: TGTGCCAGCTCACGGAGGGGTCAAGAAGAGACCCAGTACTTC
j_call: TRBJ2-5
d_call: -
clone_size: many
cdr3_length: 14
v_call: TRBV18

cdr3_aa: CASSYSSQGASYEQYF
cdr3_nt: TGTGCCAGCAGTTACAGCTCCCAGGGAGCCTCCTACGAGCAGTACTTC
j_call: TRBJ2-7
d_call: -
clone_size: many
cdr3_length: 16
v_call: TRBV6-5

cdr3_aa: CASSHGETQYF
cdr3_nt: TGTGCCAGCAGCCACGGGGAGACCCAGTACTTC
j_call: TRBJ2-5
d_call: -
clone_size: many
cdr3_length: 11
v_call: TRBV11-3